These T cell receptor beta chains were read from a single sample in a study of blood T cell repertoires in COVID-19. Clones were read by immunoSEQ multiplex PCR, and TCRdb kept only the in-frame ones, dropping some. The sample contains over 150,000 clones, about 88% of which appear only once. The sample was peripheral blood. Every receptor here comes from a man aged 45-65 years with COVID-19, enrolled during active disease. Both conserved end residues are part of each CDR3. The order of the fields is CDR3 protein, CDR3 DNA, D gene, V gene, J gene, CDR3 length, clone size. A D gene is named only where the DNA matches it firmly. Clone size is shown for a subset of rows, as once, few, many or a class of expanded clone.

CDR3: CASSIGKPGLAVRNNEQFF
DNA: TGTGCCAGTAGTATAGGGAAACCGGGACTAGCGGTTAGAAACAATGAGCAGTTCTTC
D: TRBD2
V: TRBV19
J: TRBJ2-1
length: 19
size: NA

CDR3: CASSQRDRDNQPQHF
DNA: TGTGCCAGCAGCCAGCGGGACAGGGACAATCAGCCCCAGCATTTT
D: TRBD1
V: TRBV6-6
J: TRBJ1-5
length: 15
size: NA

CDR3: CASSQGDRGDSPLHF
DNA: TGTGCCAGCAGCCAAGGGGACAGAGGAGACTCACCCCTCCACTTT
D: TRBD1
V: TRBV4-2
J: TRBJ1-6
length: 15
size: few

CDR3: CASGRLAGAGDTQYF
DNA: TGTGCCAGCGGCCGACTAGCGGGGGCTGGAGATACGCAGTATTTT
D: TRBD2
V: TRBV27
J: TRBJ2-3
length: 15
size: NA

CDR3: CASSQVGTGDYGYTF
DNA: TGTGCCAGCAGCCAAGTTGGGACAGGGGACTATGGCTACACCTTC
D: TRBD1
V: TRBV3-1/TRBV3-2
J: TRBJ1-2
length: 15
size: NA

CDR3: CASSATGDTEAFF
DNA: TGTGCCAGCAGCGCGACAGGGGACACTGAAGCTTTCTTT
D: TRBD1
V: TRBV11-2
J: TRBJ1-1
length: 13
size: NA

CDR3: CASSLQRLQGVAQYF
DNA: TGTGCCAGCAGCTTACAGAGACTACAGGGAGTAGCGCAGTATTTT
D: NA
V: TRBV7-6
J: TRBJ2-3
length: 15
size: NA

CDR3: CASSWGQGNSYEQYF
DNA: TGTGCCAGTAGTTGGGGACAGGGAAACTCCTACGAGCAGTACTTC
D: TRBD1
V: TRBV19
J: TRBJ2-7
length: 15
size: NA

CDR3: CASSWEGGSNQPQHF
DNA: TGTGCCAGCAGCTGGGAAGGGGGTAGCAATCAGCCCCAGCATTTT
D: NA
V: TRBV11-2
J: TRBJ1-5
length: 15
size: NA

CDR3: CAWSSGGVETQYF
DNA: TGTGCCTGGAGTTCAGGGGGTGTTGAGACCCAGTACTTC
D: TRBD1
V: TRBV30
J: TRBJ2-5
length: 13
size: NA

CDR3: CASSVNDSPLHF
DNA: TGTGCCAGCAGCGTCAATGATTCACCCCTCCACTTT
D: NA
V: TRBV9
J: TRBJ1-6
length: 12
size: NA

CDR3: CASGSWASGRSTGANVLTF
DNA: TGTGCTAGTGGTAGCTGGGCTAGCGGGAGGTCTACTGGGGCCAACGTCCTGACTTTC
D: TRBD2
V: TRBV12-5
J: TRBJ2-6
length: 19
size: NA

CDR3: CASSAPVRTGTFYTF
DNA: TGTGCCAGCAGCGCGCCCGTTCGGACAGGGACCTTCTACACCTTC
D: TRBD1
V: TRBV5-5
J: TRBJ1-2
length: 15
size: NA

CDR3: CASSYDPRGPHLGTEAFF
DNA: TGTGCCAGCAGCTATGATCCCAGGGGCCCCCACTTGGGGACTGAAGCTTTCTTT
D: NA
V: TRBV6-2/TRBV6-3
J: TRBJ1-1
length: 18
size: NA

CDR3: CASNRLKETQYF
DNA: TGTGCCAGCAATCGACTAAAAGAGACCCAGTACTTC
D: NA
V: TRBV2
J: TRBJ2-5
length: 12
size: once

CDR3: CASSQVVGGNEKLFF
DNA: TGTGCCAGCAGCCAAGTGGTGGGAGGGAATGAAAAACTGTTTTTT
D: NA
V: TRBV14
J: TRBJ1-4
length: 15
size: NA

CDR3: CASSLAAGGLYNEQFF
DNA: TGTGCCAGCAGCTTAGCCGCGGGGGGGCTCTACAATGAGCAGTTCTTC
D: TRBD2
V: TRBV7-2
J: TRBJ2-1
length: 16
size: NA

CDR3: CASRADGPQHF
DNA: TGTGCCAGCAGAGCGGACGGCCCCCAGCATTTT
D: NA
V: TRBV2
J: TRBJ1-5
length: 11
size: few

CDR3: CAWSDQSNQPQHF
DNA: TGTGCCTGGAGTGATCAGAGCAATCAGCCCCAGCATTTT
D: NA
V: TRBV30
J: TRBJ1-5
length: 13
size: few

CDR3: CAAGGKNEKLFF
DNA: TGTGCCGCCGGGGGTAAAAATGAAAAACTGTTTTTT
D: NA
V: TRBV5-4
J: TRBJ1-4
length: 12
size: NA

CDR3: CAWSVQPEETQYF
DNA: TGTGCCTGGAGTGTACAGCCCGAAGAGACCCAGTACTTC
D: NA
V: TRBV30
J: TRBJ2-5
length: 13
size: once

CDR3: CASEVGAETQYF
DNA: TGTGCCAGCGAAGTGGGGGCCGAGACCCAGTACTTC
D: NA
V: TRBV25-1
J: TRBJ2-5
length: 12
size: NA

CDR3: CASSVVGGQDTQYF
DNA: TGTGCCAGCAGCGTAGTGGGGGGGCAAGATACGCAGTATTTT
D: NA
V: TRBV9
J: TRBJ2-3
length: 14
size: NA

CDR3: CASSTRRGGTDTQYF
DNA: TGTGCCAGTAGTACTAGACGTGGAGGGACAGATACGCAGTATTTT
D: NA
V: TRBV19
J: TRBJ2-3
length: 15
size: NA

CDR3: CASSSTRIGPTIDYGYTF
DNA: TGTGCCAGCAGCTCCACGCGTATTGGGCCTACGATTGACTATGGCTACACCTTC
D: NA
V: TRBV7-9
J: TRBJ1-2
length: 18
size: NA

CDR3: CASSSITSYEQYF
DNA: TGTGCCAGCAGCTCTATTACGTCCTACGAGCAGTACTTC
D: NA
V: TRBV11-2
J: TRBJ2-7
length: 13
size: few

CDR3: CASSSPGQGLVVGTDTQYF
DNA: TGCGCCAGCAGCTCGCCGGGACAGGGACTAGTTGTTGGCACAGATACGCAGTATTTT
D: NA
V: TRBV5-1
J: TRBJ2-3
length: 19
size: NA

CDR3: CASSFQNTEAFF
DNA: TGTGCCAGCAGCTTCCAGAACACTGAAGCTTTCTTT
D: NA
V: TRBV5-6
J: TRBJ1-1
length: 12
size: NA

CDR3: CASSLDRDGYTF
DNA: TGTGCCAGCAGCTTAGATCGGGATGGCTACACCTTC
D: NA
V: TRBV5-6
J: TRBJ1-2
length: 12
size: NA

CDR3: CASSRRGGLGNEQFF
DNA: TGTGCCAGCAGCCGTCGGGGGGGGCTGGGCAATGAGCAGTTCTTC
D: TRBD2
V: TRBV6-5
J: TRBJ2-1
length: 15
size: NA

CDR3: CASSVDSGRHEQYF
DNA: TGTGCCAGCAGCGTAGACAGCGGGAGACACGAGCAGTACTTC
D: TRBD2
V: TRBV9
J: TRBJ2-7
length: 14
size: NA

CDR3: CASSPAGIQETQYF
DNA: TGTGCCAGCAGTCCCGCCGGGATACAAGAGACCCAGTACTTC
D: NA
V: TRBV7-8
J: TRBJ2-5
length: 14
size: NA

CDR3: CASSGGGGNQPQHF
DNA: TGTGCCAGTAGTGGGGGGGGCGGGAATCAGCCCCAGCATTTT
D: NA
V: TRBV19
J: TRBJ1-5
length: 14
size: once

CDR3: CASSTPGLAVYEQYF
DNA: TGTGCCAGCAGTACGCCGGGACTAGCAGTCTACGAGCAGTACTTC
D: TRBD2
V: TRBV27
J: TRBJ2-7
length: 15
size: few

CDR3: CASSPGPTYEQYF
DNA: TGTGCCAGCAGCCCCGGTCCAACCTACGAGCAGTACTTC
D: NA
V: TRBV7-9
J: TRBJ2-7
length: 13
size: NA

CDR3: CSVGGTARSSYNSPLHF
DNA: TGCAGCGTTGGGGGGACAGCCCGGAGCTCCTATAATTCACCCCTCCACTTT
D: TRBD1
V: TRBV29-1
J: TRBJ1-6
length: 17
size: NA

CDR3: CASIWDSEAFF
DNA: TGTGCCAGTATCTGGGACAGTGAAGCTTTCTTT
D: TRBD1
V: TRBV19
J: TRBJ1-1
length: 11
size: NA

CDR3: CASKLAGEVDTQYF
DNA: TGTGCCAGCAAACTAGCGGGAGAGGTAGATACGCAGTATTTT
D: TRBD2
V: TRBV6-5
J: TRBJ2-3
length: 14
size: NA

CDR3: CASSPVLNSPLHF
DNA: TGTGCCAGCAGCCCAGTTTTGAATTCACCCCTCCACTTT
D: NA
V: TRBV3-1/TRBV3-2
J: TRBJ1-6
length: 13
size: NA

CDR3: CASNLGNQPQHF
DNA: TGTGCCAGTAATCTCGGCAATCAGCCCCAGCATTTT
D: NA
V: TRBV19
J: TRBJ1-5
length: 12
size: many

CDR3: CASSQVGGPGELFF
DNA: TGTGCCAGCAGCCAAGTAGGAGGTCCCGGAGAGCTGTTTTTT
D: NA
V: TRBV3-1/TRBV3-2
J: TRBJ2-2
length: 14
size: NA

CDR3: CASSLRVTDTQYF
DNA: TGTGCCAGCAGTTTGAGGGTAACAGATACGCAGTATTTT
D: NA
V: TRBV12-3/TRBV12-4
J: TRBJ2-3
length: 13
size: NA

CDR3: CASSTYRTGGTDTQYF
DNA: TGTGCCAGTAGTACGTACAGGACAGGAGGCACAGATACGCAGTATTTT
D: TRBD1
V: TRBV19
J: TRBJ2-3
length: 16
size: NA

CDR3: CAISVQGEYQPQHF
DNA: TGTGCCATCAGTGTCCAGGGGGAGTATCAGCCCCAGCATTTT
D: TRBD1
V: TRBV10-3
J: TRBJ1-5
length: 14
size: NA